A single sample is the source of the 27 T cell receptor beta chains below, sequenced in a study of cytomegalovirus exposure and HLA in healthy donors. The primer mix had 60 Vbeta and 13 Jbeta primers. Measured with immunoSEQ multiplex PCR; TCRdb has only the in-frame clones, and not every one. The sample includes 160,000 or so clones, roughly 80% of them seen just once. Input material: PBMCs. These TCRs come from a male donor in good health and CMV-seropositive.

As regards this clone: At one boundary the junction diverges from the germline segment, which might be a read error. This chain joins TRBV7-9 and TRBJ2-5, with 11 nucleotides matching TRBD2. Germline V gives CDR1 SEHNR, CDR2 FQNEAQ (reference sequence). CDR3 size: 18 residues. Written as DNA, the CDR3 is TGTTCCAGCAGCTCCGGTCTAGCGGGAGGCGACTACCAAGAGACCCAGTACTTC. Its protein product is CSSSSGLAGGDYQETQYF.

The CDR3 DNA is TGTGCCAGCAGTGAACACGGCCAAGAGACCCAGTACTTC. Its protein is CASSEHGQETQYF. The chain couples TRBV25-1 to TRBJ2-5; D gene uncertain. The CDR3 extends over 13 amino acids. The V gene's germline CDR1 is MGHDK and CDR2 SYGVNS. V lost 2 bases and J 1 base, leaving 5 bases between the germline ends.

J is TRBJ2-7 and V is TRBV7-8; 9 bases align to TRBD2. CDR1 SGHVS and CDR2 FQNEAQ come from the germline V gene. The junction had 11 bases not matched to a gene; V was cut back by 5 bases and J by 3 bases. The CDR3 runs 16 residues. CDR3 in amino acids: CASSLRAASGNYEQYF. The CDR3 DNA sequence: TGTGCCAGCAGCCTAAGGGCGGCTAGCGGGAACTACGAGCAGTACTTC.

The CDR3 reads CASRGGGKLFF. In DNA, the CDR3 is TGTGCCAGTAGAGGCGGCGGAAAACTGTTTTTT. This rearrangement joins TRBV19 to TRBJ1-4; D unresolved. CDR1 is LNHDA and CDR2 is SQIVND in the germline V gene (reference sequence). The CDR3 totals 11 residues. V shed 6 bases and J shed 10 bases, with 9 bases lying between them.

V and J are TRBV10-3 and TRBJ2-7; 7 bases agree with TRBD1. CDR1 is ENHRY, CDR2 SYGVKD, per germline. The CDR3 contains 13 residues. V shed 6 bases and J 2 bases; nucleotides not matched to a gene: 4. This CDR3 is CAIRTGNTYEQYF. As DNA, the CDR3 is TGTGCCATCAGGACAGGGAACACCTACGAGCAGTACTTC.

This sequence joins TRBV28 and TRBJ1-6, with D possibly TRBD1 on 5 matching bases. Trimming took off 5 bases at V and 3 bases at J, with 8 bases between the two ends. Germline V CDR1 and CDR2: MDHEN, SYDVKM. The CDR3 consists of 14 residues. The CDR3 here is CASSPTDYNSPLHF. The CDR3 nucleotides are TGTGCCAGCAGTCCGACAGACTATAATTCACCCCTCCACTTT.

The V gene is TRBV7-2, the J gene TRBJ2-3; D possibly corresponds to TRBD2 (5 bases). This CDR3 region has 14 residues. Per the germline V gene, CDR1 is SGHTA and CDR2 is FQGNSA. Trimming took off 1 base at V and 4 bases at J, with 9 bases between the two ends. As DNA, the CDR3 is TGTGCCAGCAGCTTAGTATCGGGATCAGATACGCAGTATTTT. Encoded protein: CASSLVSGSDTQYF.

J is TRBJ2-1 and V is TRBV7-3; TRBD1 might be the D (6 bases). The germline V and J ends were trimmed by 0 bases and 3 bases, with 12 bases remaining between them. This CDR3 has 16 residues. Germline CDR1 is SGHTA and CDR2 is FQGTGA. The CDR3 reads CASSLTSGQFYNEQFF. In DNA form, the CDR3 reads TGTGCCAGCAGCTTAACGTCAGGACAGTTCTACAATGAGCAGTTCTTC.

Here the CDR3 reads CASRPGTSGRQATGELFF. The CDR3 DNA sequence: TGTGCCAGCAGGCCCGGGACTAGCGGGAGGCAGGCCACCGGGGAGCTGTTTTTT. This sequence joins TRBV7-9 and TRBJ2-2; 15 positions agree with TRBD2. This CDR3 spans 18 amino acids. In germline, CDR1 is SEHNR, CDR2 FQNEAQ (reference sequence). J gave up 4 bases and V 6 bases, and 9 bases lay outside the gene matches.

The chain is built from TRBV11-2 and TRBJ1-1; D may be TRBD1 (6 bases). Between the trimmed V and J ends, which lost 6 bases and 1 base, there was a span of 18 bases. From germline, CDR1 is SGHAT and CDR2 FQNNGV. The CDR3 spans 16 residues. CDR3 sequence: CASSWDTLGANTEAFF. The CDR3 DNA sequence: TGTGCCAGCAGTTGGGACACCCTGGGGGCGAACACTGAAGCTTTCTTT. The complete variable domain, with remaining parts taken from reference TRBV11-2 and TRBJ1-1, reads EAGVAQSPRYKIIEKRQSVAFWCNPISGHATLYWYQQILGQGPKLLIQFQNNGVVDDSQLPKDRFSAERLKGVDSTLKIQPAKLEDSAVYLCASSWDTLGANTEAFFGQGTRLTVV.

The count of this clone is one. The chain has TRBV7-9 and TRBJ2-6; possibly TRBD2 for D (5 bases). V lost 3 bases, J lost 10 bases, and 13 bases lay in between. Germline CDR1 reads SEHNR; CDR2 reads FQNEAQ (reference sequence). CDR3 length: 14 residues. The CDR3 sequence: CASSFPRTPNVLTF. CDR3 DNA sequence: TGTGCCAGCAGCTTCCCCCGGACTCCGAACGTCCTGACTTTC.

With regard to this clone: At one boundary the junction diverges from the germline segment, which might be a read error. This chain connects TRBV7-9 to TRBJ1-4, with 9 bases identical to TRBD1. The CDR3 extends over 15 amino acids. The germline gives CDR1 SEHNR, CDR2 FQNEAQ (reference sequence). CDR3 nucleotide sequence: TGTTCCAGCAGCTTAGGGACAGGGATGGATGAAAAACTGTTTTTT. Translated: CSSSLGTGMDEKLFF.

This chain uses TRBV29-1 with TRBJ2-7; TRBD1 agrees at 7 bases. The length of the CDR3 is 14 residues. Looked up from germline, CDR1 is SQVTM and CDR2 is ANQGSEA. The junction had 10 bases not matched to a gene; V was cut back by 5 bases and J by 3 bases. The DNA of the CDR3 is TGCAGCGTTTCAGGGGGTAGGGGTAGCTACGAGCAGTACTTC. Translating gives CSVSGGRGSYEQYF.

In its sample, this clone was seen a few times. V and J are TRBV19 and TRBJ1-1; maybe TRBD1 (5 bases). CDR3 length equals 15 residues. The germline V gene has CDR1 LNHDA and CDR2 SQIVND (reference sequence). Trimming removed 1 base from V and 4 bases from J, with 13 bases in between. The CDR3 here is CASSIGHSGGTEAFF. CDR3 in DNA: TGTGCCAGTAGTATAGGACATTCCGGGGGCACTGAAGCTTTCTTT.

The chain is built from TRBV6-1 and TRBJ2-1; the D gene is possibly TRBD2 (7 bases). V lost 7 bases and J 4 bases, leaving 17 bases between the germline ends. Per the germline V gene, CDR1 is MNHNS and CDR2 is SASEGT. CDR3 length equals 15 residues. The CDR3 reads CASMGGGNGYNEQFF. CDR3 bases: TGTGCCAGCATGGGGGGGGGCAATGGATACAATGAGCAGTTCTTC.

The gene calls are TRBV27 and TRBJ1-2; maybe TRBD1 (6 bases). Between the trimmed V and J ends, which lost 2 bases and 3 bases, there was a span of 10 bases. The CDR3 has 14 amino acids. Per the germline V gene, CDR1 is MNHEY and CDR2 is SMNVEV (reference sequence). CDR3 nucleotides: TGTGCCAGCAGTTTAACAGGGAGATACTATGGCTACACCTTC. This translates into CASSLTGRYYGYTF.

This clone was seen only once. The chain couples TRBV7-9 to TRBJ2-3; D remains ambiguous. The CDR3 extends over 9 amino acids. The germline V gene encodes CDR1 SEHNR and CDR2 FQNEAQ (reference sequence). The V end lost 7 bases, the J end lost 12 bases, and 8 bases lay between the germline ends. CDR3 nucleotide sequence: TGTGCCAGCACCGTCCCCCAGTATTTT. This codes for CASTVPQYF.

The chain is built from TRBV7-6 and TRBJ2-5; the D gene is possibly TRBD2 (6 bases). The CDR3 totals 12 residues. Germline V gives CDR1 SGHVS, CDR2 FNYEAQ. Between the trimmed V and J ends, which lost 5 bases and 5 bases, there was a span of 9 bases. The CDR3 reads CASSPAGETQYF. The CDR3 bases are TGTGCCAGCAGCCCCGCGGGGGAGACCCAGTACTTC. The entire variable domain, with the rest obtained from reference TRBV7-6 and TRBJ2-5, is as follows: GAGVSQSPRYKVTKRGQDVALRCDPISGHVSLYWYRQALGQGPEFLTYFNYEAQQDKSGLPNDRFSAERPEGSISTLTIQRTEQRDSAMYRCASSPAGETQYFGPGTRLLVL.

The chain recombines TRBV7-2 with TRBJ2-2; D perhaps matches TRBD1 (6 bases). The length of the CDR3 is 13 residues. The germline CDR1 and CDR2 sequences are SGHTA and FQGNSA. Trimming stripped 5 bases from V and 5 bases from J, with 9 bases between. CDR3 DNA sequence: TGTGCCAGCAGCCCGAGGGGGACCGGGGAGCTGTTTTTT. Its translation is CASSPRGTGELFF.

V is TRBV7-6 and J is TRBJ2-5, with D perhaps matching TRBD2 (5 bases). Germline CDR1 SGHVS, CDR2 FNYEAQ. V lost 5 bases and J lost 5, with 9 bases in between. The length of the CDR3 is 12 residues. The CDR3 loop reads CASSTSLETQYF. The CDR3 nucleotides are TGTGCCAGCAGCACTAGTCTGGAGACCCAGTACTTC.

This clone was seen more than once but under ten times. The chain couples TRBV11-1 to TRBJ2-7, with TRBD2 matching over 14 bases. This CDR3 spans 14 amino acids. CDR1 SGHAT and CDR2 FQDESV come from the germline V gene (reference sequence). Trimming took 5 bases from V and 4 from J; bases not matched to a gene: 1. The CDR3 nucleotides read TGTGCCAGCAGCCGGACTAGCGGGAGGTACGAGCAGTACTTC. It specifies CASSRTSGRYEQYF. The full variable domain, rest sourced from reference TRBV11-1 and TRBJ2-7, is EAEVAQSPRYKITEKSQAVAFWCDPISGHATLYWYRQILGQGPELLVQFQDESVVDDSQLPKDRFSAERLKGVDSTLKIQPAELGDSAMYLCASSRTSGRYEQYFGPGTRLTVT.

This rearrangement joins TRBV19 to TRBJ1-5; D possibly corresponds to TRBD1 (5 bases). This CDR3 is 13 amino acids long. V lost 10 bases and J lost 6, with 16 bases in between. The germline V gene has CDR1 LNHDA and CDR2 SQIVND (reference sequence). The CDR3 coding sequence is TGTGCCATTGGGCAGGGAAGTATTCAGCCCCAGCATTTT. Amino acids: CAIGQGSIQPQHF.

This chain links TRBV19 with TRBJ1-4; D may be TRBD1 (6 bases). V lost 6 bases and J lost 8, with 19 bases in between. The CDR3 is 15 residues long. The germline V gene encodes CDR1 LNHDA and CDR2 SQIVND (reference sequence). CDR3 nucleotide sequence: TGTGCCAGTAGCAACCCGGGACAACGGAGGGAAAAACTGTTTTTT. Its translation: CASSNPGQRREKLFF.

The chain couples TRBV30 to TRBJ2-7, with 8 nucleotides matching TRBD2. V trimming: 4 bases; J trimming: 1 base; junction bases outside the gene matches: 6. The germline CDR1 and CDR2 sequences are GTSNPN and SVGIG (reference sequence). The CDR3 sequence is 14 residues long. CDR3 sequence (DNA): TGTGCCTGGACCCCAGCGGGAGTATCCTACGAGCAGTACTTC. Its protein is CAWTPAGVSYEQYF.

The chain is built from TRBV9 and TRBJ2-2, with 9 positions matching TRBD2. CDR3 length: 17 residues. Germline CDR1 and CDR2: SGDLS and YYNGEE. After removal of 0 bases from V and 3 bases from J, the junction contained 6 bases not matched to a gene. The CDR3 sequence is CASSVARSGRDTGELFF. CDR3 coding DNA: TGTGCCAGCAGCGTAGCCCGTAGCGGGAGAGACACCGGGGAGCTGTTTTTT.

About this clone: One end of the junction fails to match germline, which may point to a read error. The same CDR3 also results from other DNA sequences found in this sample. The genes are TRBV7-9 and TRBJ1-1, with 9 bases that match TRBD1. The CDR3 spans 14 residues. Germline values: CDR1 SEHNR, CDR2 FQNEAQ (reference sequence). The CDR3 spells CASSRGQGITEAFF. The CDR3 DNA is TGTGCCAGCAGCCGAGGACAGGGGATCACTGAGGCTTTCTTT. Based on the CDR3 plus reference TRBV7-9 and TRBJ1-1, the full variable domain is DTGVSQNPRHKITKRGQNVTFRCDPISEHNRLYWYRQTLGQGPEFLTYFQNEAQLEKSRLLSDRFSAERPKGSFSTLEIQRTEQGDSAMYLCASSRGQGITEAFFGQGTRLTVV.

The V call is TRBV5-4, the J call TRBJ2-7; maybe TRBD2 (6 bases). Germline lookup yields CDR1 SGHNT and CDR2 YYREEE (reference sequence). V lost 4 bases, J lost 7 bases, and 9 bases lay in between. The CDR3 loop spans 11 amino acids. The CDR3 DNA sequence: TGTGCCAGCAGCGGGGGAGGAGAGCAGTACTTC. Its protein product is CASSGGGEQYF.